The clone carrying this T cell receptor (beta chain) came up a few times. Its antigen remains unidentified. The data were obtained in a study of CD8 T cells in ankylosing spondylitis. Study-level results: Prior literature has documented some motif variants in synovial fluid and blood from reactive arthritis. Among TCR beta sequences, a motif of eight highly homologous variants appeared characteristic of ankylosing spondylitis blood.

CDR1 SQVTM and CDR2 ANQGSEA come from the germline V gene. The CDR3 sequence is 16 residues long. V gave up 0 bases and J gave up 4 bases, with 15 bases separating them. Quantitative 5'-RACE with molecular barcodes generated TCR beta libraries. MiXCR, run by TCRdb on the 5' RACE reads, gives a single entry per CDR3 protein. The sample records 85,000 to 90,000 distinct CDR3 sequences, around 30% being singletons. The specimen sequenced was blood, either unsorted or a sorted T cell fraction (not recorded which). The V and J genes are TRBV29-1 and TRBJ2-2; D is perhaps TRBD1 (6 bases). This TCR was sampled from a male donor with ankylosing spondylitis or in good health (not recorded which). The CDR3 is CSVEDRGRPLTGELFF. The CDR3 DNA follows: TGCAGCGTTGAAGACAGGGGCAGGCCCCTCACCGGGGAGCTGTTTTTT.